This T cell receptor beta chain was recorded in a study of blood T cell repertoires in COVID-19. The overall study: Some COVID-19 samples were acute and others convalescent; all came from the United States, Italy and Spain.

Per the study methods: Reference gene primers were amplified, and this amplification served to estimate nucleated cell counts. TCRdb's table, derived via immunoSEQ multiplex PCR, lists solely in-frame clones and lacks some. That table is the source of V, J and clone size, and D and trimming were worked out from the DNA. The table includes 150,000 or so clones, roughly three quarters detected once. This sequence originates from a woman in her sixties or seventies with acute or convalescent COVID-19. Specimen: peripheral blood.

The CDR3 protein is CASTIGQGDTEAFF. CDR3 in DNA: TGTGCCAGCACCATCGGACAGGGGGATACTGAAGCTTTCTTT. The chain has TRBV6-5 and TRBJ1-1; 10 bases are shared with TRBD1. The V gene's germline CDR1 is MNHEY and CDR2 SVGAGI. Trimming at V came to 7 bases and at J to 5 bases, leaving 7 bases not matched to a gene. The CDR3 contains 14 residues.